Listed below are T cell receptor beta chains from one sample, sequenced in a study of blood T cell repertoires in COVID-19. Sequencing was performed with immunoSEQ multiplex PCR; in TCRdb, only in-frame clones are kept and a portion is missing. This table holds around 93,000 clones, approximately 88% found once. What was sequenced was peripheral blood. These receptors came from a man at least 80 years old with acute or convalescent COVID-19. CDR3s include the opening cysteine and the closing phenylalanine or tryptophan. D genes are given only for firm matches. Only part of the rows carry a size: once, few, many, or a class if the clone is expanded.

clone_size	v_call	j_call	d_call	cdr3_aa	cdr3_nt
-	TRBV3-1/TRBV3-2	TRBJ2-5	-	CASVRGETQYF	TGTGCCAGCGTGAGAGGGGAGACCCAGTACTTC
-	TRBV11-2	TRBJ2-2	-	CASSFGRAAGELFF	TGTGCCAGCAGCTTTGGCAGGGCGGCCGGGGAGCTGTTTTTT
-	TRBV9	TRBJ1-2	-	CASSEERGGGYTF	TGTGCCAGCAGCGAGGAAAGGGGAGGTGGCTACACCTTC
few	TRBV4-1	TRBJ1-5	TRBD1	CASSQEGGAGGGPQHF	TGCGCCAGCAGCCAAGAAGGCGGGGCAGGGGGCGGGCCCCAGCATTTT
once	TRBV5-1	TRBJ1-2	-	CASSRGTSVSYGYTF	TGCGCCAGCAGTCGTGGGACATCGGTGTCTTATGGCTACACCTTC
-	TRBV7-3	TRBJ2-2	-	CASSFSTNTGELFF	TGTGCCAGCAGCTTCTCTACTAACACCGGGGAGCTGTTTTTT
-	TRBV6-5	TRBJ1-2	TRBD1	CASRDRVYGYTF	TGTGCCAGCCGGGACAGGGTCTATGGCTACACCTTC
-	TRBV4-3	TRBJ1-1	-	CASSQAVGGNTEAFF	TGCGCCAGCAGCCAGGCCGTCGGGGGGAACACTGAAGCTTTCTTT
-	TRBV5-1	TRBJ1-1	TRBD1	CASSPGQGKNTEAFF	TGCGCCAGCAGCCCTGGACAGGGAAAGAACACTGAAGCTTTCTTT
-	TRBV19	TRBJ2-3	-	CASSIGATDTQYF	TGTGCCAGTAGTATCGGAGCCACAGATACGCAGTATTTT
-	TRBV6-6	TRBJ2-5	-	CASSRGARETQYF	TGTGCCAGCAGTCGGGGGGCTCGGGAGACCCAGTACTTC
-	TRBV19	TRBJ2-3	-	CASRGSIDTQYF	TGTGCCAGTAGGGGCTCCATTGATACGCAGTATTTT
-	TRBV27	TRBJ1-3	-	CASSPGHSGNTIYF	TGTGCCAGCAGTCCAGGGCACTCTGGAAACACCATATATTTT
once	TRBV9	TRBJ1-6	TRBD1	CASSFGTGDGSPLHF	TGTGCCAGCAGCTTCGGGACAGGGGACGGTTCACCCCTCCACTTT
-	TRBV7-2	TRBJ1-3	TRBD1	CASSLSGTGPGNTIYF	TGTGCCAGCAGCTTATCCGGGACAGGGCCTGGAAACACCATATATTTT
-	TRBV7-2	TRBJ1-6	-	CASSLGAGKISPLHF	TGTGCCAGCAGCTTAGGGGCAGGGAAGATTTCACCCCTCCACTTT
-	TRBV5-1	TRBJ2-7	-	CASTPGGPAYEQYF	TGCGCCAGCACTCCCGGGGGACCAGCCTACGAGCAGTACTTC
-	TRBV7-3	TRBJ2-7	-	CASSLKRDGKQYF	TGTGCCAGCAGCCTCAAACGGGATGGGAAGCAGTACTTC
-	TRBV10-2	TRBJ2-3	TRBD2	CASSESKWRAGTSTDTQYF	TGCGCCAGCAGTGAGTCGAAATGGCGAGCGGGGACTAGCACAGATACGCAGTATTTT
-	TRBV18	TRBJ2-7	-	CASSPPVKRGIGDEQYF	TGTGCCAGCTCACCACCGGTCAAAAGGGGAATAGGGGACGAGCAGTACTTC
-	TRBV7-9	TRBJ2-3	TRBD2	CASSGLAGVADTQYF	TGTGCCAGCAGCGGACTAGCGGGGGTAGCAGATACGCAGTATTTT
once	TRBV7-9	TRBJ2-5	-	CASSLATGPQETQYF	TGTGCCAGCAGCTTAGCTACAGGGCCTCAAGAGACCCAGTACTTC
-	TRBV6-5	TRBJ2-7	TRBD2	CASSYGGRAAEQYF	TGTGCCAGCAGTTACGGCGGGAGGGCCGCCGAGCAGTACTTC
once	TRBV6-6	TRBJ2-2	-	CASSSLRGGTGELFF	TGTGCCAGCAGTTCTCTTCGAGGAGGCACCGGGGAGCTGTTTTTT
-	TRBV4-3	TRBJ2-1	TRBD2	CASSQEPTISSGGNNEQFF	TGCGCCAGCAGCCAAGAACCTACCATTTCTAGCGGGGGAAACAATGAGCAGTTCTTC
-	TRBV6-5	TRBJ1-5	TRBD1	CASSQRTGRNQPQHF	TGTGCCAGCAGCCAACGGACAGGAAGAAATCAGCCCCAGCATTTT
-	TRBV24-1	TRBJ2-3	-	CATSDRTAFGTDTQYF	TGTGCCACCAGTGATCGAACTGCTTTCGGCACAGATACGCAGTATTTT
-	TRBV18	TRBJ2-7	TRBD1	CASSPRQGYDEQYF	TGTGCCAGCTCACCAAGACAGGGTTACGACGAGCAGTACTTC
-	TRBV11-2	TRBJ2-7	-	CASSSRGTGYEQYF	TGTGCCAGCAGCTCAAGGGGGACGGGCTACGAGCAGTACTTC
-	TRBV9	TRBJ1-6	-	CASSVHAGQPNSPLHF	TGTGCCAGCAGCGTACATGCCGGACAGCCGAATTCACCCCTCCACTTT
-	TRBV29-1	TRBJ2-3	-	CSARDTLTDTQYF	TGCAGCGCCCGGGACACCCTCACAGATACGCAGTATTTT
once	TRBV28	TRBJ2-7	-	CASSITRDSFFSSYEQYF	TGTGCCAGCAGTATAACCCGGGACTCATTCTTTAGCTCCTACGAGCAGTACTTC
once	TRBV5-1	TRBJ1-1	-	CASSRNRDPSTEAFF	TGCGCCAGCAGCCGAAACAGGGACCCGAGCACTGAAGCTTTCTTT
-	TRBV6-2/TRBV6-3	TRBJ2-1	TRBD2	CASSTGMSGRAYEQFF	TGTGCCAGCAGTACCGGCATGAGCGGGAGGGCTTATGAGCAGTTCTTC
-	TRBV2	TRBJ1-2	-	CASSEFQGQGYGYTF	TGTGCCAGCAGTGAATTCCAGGGGCAGGGCTATGGCTACACCTTC
-	TRBV28	TRBJ2-7	TRBD1	CASSSPGGTAYEQYF	TGTGCCAGCAGCTCCCCAGGGGGAACTGCCTACGAGCAGTACTTC
once	TRBV7-2	TRBJ2-2	TRBD2	CASSPGLGTGELFF	TGTGCCAGCAGCCCCGGACTAGGTACCGGGGAGCTGTTTTTT
-	TRBV5-1	TRBJ2-2	-	CASSRDGETGELFF	TGCGCCAGCAGCCGAGACGGGGAGACCGGGGAGCTGTTTTTT
-	TRBV2	TRBJ1-1	TRBD1	CASSETRAGGDEAFF	TGTGCCAGCAGTGAAACTCGGGCAGGGGGTGATGAAGCTTTCTTT
once	TRBV5-1	TRBJ1-1	TRBD1	CASSARGENTEAFF	TGCGCCAGCAGCGCCAGGGGGGAGAACACTGAAGCTTTCTTT
-	TRBV29-1	TRBJ2-6	-	CSVLFPGHSFSGANVLTF	TGCAGCGTTCTGTTCCCGGGACACAGTTTCTCTGGGGCCAACGTCCTGACTTTC
few	TRBV5-1	TRBJ2-3	TRBD1	CASSPRDSLSPTDTQYF	TGCGCCAGCAGCCCCCGGGACAGCCTGTCCCCCACAGATACGCAGTATTTT
-	TRBV2	TRBJ1-5	TRBD1	CASSQGTGTSNQPQHF	TGTGCCAGCAGTCAGGGGACAGGGACAAGCAATCAGCCCCAGCATTTT
-	TRBV19	TRBJ2-7	TRBD1	CASRFRGQASYEQYF	TGTGCCAGTAGATTTCGCGGACAGGCGTCCTACGAGCAGTACTTC
-	TRBV29-1	TRBJ2-7	-	CSATGQSYEQYF	TGCAGCGCCACCGGACAGAGCTACGAGCAGTACTTC
-	TRBV7-2	TRBJ2-1	-	CASSLRQANEQFF	TGTGCCAGCAGCCTTCGACAGGCCAATGAGCAGTTCTTC
-	TRBV18	TRBJ1-1	TRBD1	CASSPTSQQGSGNTEAFF	TGTGCCAGCTCACCCACATCCCAACAGGGGTCGGGTAACACTGAAGCTTTCTTT
-	TRBV30	TRBJ1-1	-	CAWRSSITEAFF	TGTGCCTGGAGATCCAGTATCACTGAAGCTTTCTTT
-	TRBV7-9	TRBJ1-4	TRBD1	CASTQQGRNEKLFF	TGTGCCAGCACCCAACAGGGGAGGAATGAAAAACTGTTTTTT
-	TRBV11-2	TRBJ2-4	-	CASSLEVAGRNIQYF	TGTGCCAGCAGCTTAGAGGTGGCGGGGAGGAACATTCAGTACTTC
-	TRBV19	TRBJ2-3	-	CASSIRAGVSGYTQYF	TGTGCCAGTAGTATCCGAGCGGGCGTCTCGGGATATACGCAGTATTTT
-	TRBV11-2	TRBJ1-1	-	CASSRQNTEAFF	TGTGCCAGCAGCCGACAGAACACTGAAGCTTTCTTT
-	TRBV5-6	TRBJ1-1	-	CASRSNKPNTEAFF	TGTGCCAGCAGGTCCAATAAGCCGAACACTGAAGCTTTCTTT
-	TRBV9	TRBJ2-7	TRBD2	CASSVGTSGRSEQYF	TGTGCCAGCAGCGTCGGGACTAGCGGGAGAAGCGAGCAGTACTTC
-	TRBV5-1	TRBJ2-1	TRBD1	CASSLGQGTRSSYNEQFF	TGCGCCAGCAGCTTGGGACAGGGGACTCGCAGCTCCTACAATGAGCAGTTCTTC
-	TRBV20-1	TRBJ1-6	-	CSASIQGLDSPLHF	TGCAGTGCTAGTATTCAGGGGTTGGATTCACCCCTCCACTTT
-	TRBV10-3	TRBJ1-5	-	CAISDSQGSNQPQHF	TGTGCCATCAGTGATTCCCAGGGGAGCAATCAGCCCCAGCATTTT
once	TRBV12-5	TRBJ2-3	TRBD2	CASGLVPTSGGPTDTQYF	TGTGCTAGTGGTTTGGTCCCAACTAGCGGGGGGCCCACAGATACGCAGTATTTT